One sample yielded the 11 T cell receptor beta chains listed below, sequenced in a study of early T cells in non-severe SARS-CoV-2 infection. TCRdb fed the 5' RACE reads into MiXCR, producing one record per CDR3 protein. This table has about 60,000 distinct CDR3 sequences, around 13% appearing once. Sequencing input: whole blood. These receptors were collected from an adult who was a healthcare worker with PCR-confirmed SARS-CoV-2 infection or an uninfected control (not recorded which).

This clonotype showed up just a few times. This chain links TRBV27 with TRBJ1-4; TRBD1 might be the D (5 bases). Trimming stripped 6 bases from V and 1 base from J, with 9 bases between. The CDR3 length is 14 residues. In germline, CDR1 is MNHEY, CDR2 SMNVEV (reference sequence). The CDR3 DNA is TGTGCCAGCAGCAGGGAAGGAACTAATGAAAAACTGTTTTTT. Amino acids: CASSREGTNEKLFF.

This clonotype has a handful of counts. V is TRBV5-1 and J is TRBJ2-3, with a possible D match to TRBD2 (5 bases). This CDR3 spans 16 amino acids. Trimming cost V 5 bases and J 0 bases, with 16 bases left between them. Germline V gene lookup returns CDR1 SGHRS and CDR2 YFSETQ. The CDR3 bases are TGCGCCAGCAGACCGGAGGTCCTGGGGAGCACAGATACGCAGTATTTT. It encodes CASRPEVLGSTDTQYF. Using reference TRBV5-1 and TRBJ2-3 for the parts outside the CDR3, the full variable domain is KAGVTQTPRYLIKTRGQQVTLSCSPISGHRSVSWYQQTPGQGLQFLFEYFSETQRNKGNFPGRFSGRQFSNSRSEMNVSTLELGDSALYLCASRPEVLGSTDTQYFGPGTRLTVL.

A remark on this clonotype: At one end, the junction sequence differs from germline, possibly due to a read error. The chain recombines TRBV7-2 with TRBJ1-4; weak D call: TRBD1 (5 bases). The CDR3 is 11 amino acids. The germline CDR1 and CDR2 sequences are SGHTA and FQGNSA. CDR3 sequence: CASSYGALRIF. CDR3 nucleotide sequence: TGTGCCAGCAGCTACGGGGCCCTCCGCATTTTT.

V usage is TRBV30 and J usage is TRBJ1-2; D call uncertain. Germline CDR1 GTSNPN, CDR2 SVGIG (reference sequence). V was clipped by 2 bases and J by 4 bases, with 14 bases between them. CDR3 length: 14 amino acids. In DNA form, the CDR3 reads TGTGCCTGGAGTAATAGCGTTCCCCTCTATGGCTACACCTTC. Translated, it gives CAWSNSVPLYGYTF.

The chain recombines TRBV6-1 with TRBJ2-7, with D uncertain. With 8 bases removed from V and 3 bases from J, the gap between germline ends came to 17 bases. This CDR3 comprises 14 residues. From germline, CDR1 is MNHNS and CDR2 SASEGT. The CDR3 spells CASLYPGLGYEQYF. The CDR3 coding sequence is TGTGCCAGCTTGTACCCGGGTCTGGGCTACGAGCAGTACTTC.

This clonotype was counted a few times. This chain connects TRBV12-3 or TRBV12-4 to TRBJ1-5, with D possibly being TRBD1 (5 bases). The CDR3 runs to 14 residues. Trimming stripped 7 bases from V and 2 bases from J, with 12 bases between. CDR3 sequence (DNA): TGTGCCAGCACCCAGGGATTAGGCAATCAGCCCCAGCATTTT. It encodes CASTQGLGNQPQHF.

This clonotype was recorded at least ten times. V usage is TRBV27 and J usage is TRBJ2-1; D gene uncertain. The germline gives CDR1 MNHEY, CDR2 SMNVEV (reference sequence). The CDR3 is 16 residues long. The V end lost 8 bases, the J end lost 10 bases, and 27 bases lay between the germline ends. The CDR3 DNA follows: TGTGCCAGCCAACTCCAAGCCTACAGTAGTCTAGAGGAGCAGTTCTTC. Its translation is CASQLQAYSSLEEQFF.

This rearrangement joins TRBV2 to TRBJ2-5; 8 bases are shared with TRBD1. Trimming removed 5 bases from V and 4 bases from J; junction bases left unmatched: 12. CDR1 and CDR2 (germline): SNHLY, FYNNEI. CDR3 length: 16 residues. This CDR3 reads CASSSFEDREAETQYF. The CDR3 coding sequence is TGTGCCAGCAGTAGTTTCGAGGACAGGGAGGCAGAGACCCAGTACTTC.

CDR3 sequence reads: CAWSLDSNEQFF. As DNA, the CDR3 is TGTGCCTGGAGCCTAGACAGCAATGAGCAGTTCTTC. V and J are TRBV30 and TRBJ2-1; D perhaps matches TRBD1 (5 bases). V was trimmed by 3 bases and J by 6 bases, leaving 9 bases between them. The CDR3 length is 12 residues. Germline CDR1 GTSNPN, CDR2 SVGIG (reference sequence). The whole variable domain, filled in from reference TRBV30 and TRBJ2-1, reads SQTIHQWPATLVQPVGSPLSLECTVEGTSNPNLYWYRQAAGRGLQLLFYSVGIGQISSEVPQNLSASRPQDRQFILSSKKLLLSDSGFYLCAWSLDSNEQFFGPGTRLTVL.

In this sample, this clonotype turned up many times. The chain joins TRBV30 to TRBJ2-6; weak D call: TRBD1 (6 bases). V dropped 0 bases and J dropped 2 bases, with 11 bases sitting between them. Germline values: CDR1 GTSNPN, CDR2 SVGIG (reference sequence). The CDR3 has 16 residues. The chain's CDR3 is CAWSVEPGAGANVLTF. DNA of the CDR3: TGTGCCTGGAGTGTAGAACCAGGGGCTGGGGCCAACGTCCTGACTTTC.

CDR3 nucleotide sequence: TGTGCCAGCAGTGCAGGGCTCGGCACAGATACGCAGTATTTT. The encoded protein is CASSAGLGTDTQYF. The chain combines TRBV2 with TRBJ2-3; a weak D match, TRBD1 (5 bases). This CDR3 contains 14 residues. Germline assignment: CDR1 SNHLY and CDR2 FYNNEI. Trimming left V 4 bases short and J 1 base short, with 9 bases between. Complete variable domain (other parts from reference TRBV2 and TRBJ2-3): EPEVTQTPSHQVTQMGQEVILRCVPISNHLYFYWYRQILGQKVEFLVSFYNNEISEKSEIFDDQFSVERPDGSNFTLKIRSTKLEDSAMYFCASSAGLGTDTQYFGPGTRLTVL.